This T cell receptor (beta chain) came from a study of cytotoxic CD8 clonotypes in ibrutinib-treated CLL. Study overall: Complete response was seen in 2 patients and partial in about 24; about twelve progressed and around 14 stayed remitted after a median about 68 months.

The CDR3 runs 16 residues. Trimming left V 7 bases short and J 4 bases short, with 17 bases between. Germline CDR1 is MNHEY and CDR2 is SMNVEV (reference sequence). This clone has more than one count but fewer than ten. Its antigen is not identified. Study outcomes and limitations: Sustained-remission and progressing patients' sampling times differed.

Targeted sequencing depth ranged from 1 in 200,000 to 1 in 1 million T cells. The protocol was immunoSEQ multiplex PCR, while the TCRdb copy is restricted to in-frame clones and leaves out a portion. This table holds some 130,000 clones, approximately 85% found once. The chain is built from TRBV27 and TRBJ1-6, with D unclear. This material consisted of PBMCs, taken after 24 months of ibrutinib treatment. The receptor was isolated from a human donor with chronic lymphocytic leukemia. CDR3 DNA: TGTGCCAGCACTGATGGAGCTGGCAGATATAATTCACCCCTCCACTTT. Protein product: CASTDGAGRYNSPLHF.